The 20 T cell receptor beta chains presented below share a single source sample, sequenced in a study of blood T cell repertoires in COVID-19 (TCRdb year 2020). Library preparation was by the immunoSEQ multiplex PCR assay. This immuneACCESS table, as held by TCRdb, lists in-frame sequences with V and J called but not all clones. Of the missing ones, under half trace to an unresolved V gene in checked studies; the others have no known cause. The sample table contains just over 95,000 clones; only one count was recorded for roughly four fifths of them. In total, the top ten clones hold roughly 4% of the sample. Sequencing was performed on peripheral blood. All receptors come from a man aged 60 to 75 with acute or convalescent COVID-19.

The chain recombines TRBV7-8 with TRBJ2-3, with TRBD2 matching 9 bases. Germline V gives CDR1 SGHVS, CDR2 FQNEAQ. The CDR3 spans 15 residues. Trimming at V came to 1 base and at J to 5 bases, leaving 4 bases not matched to a gene. CDR3 protein: CASSLVGGRGDTQYF. CDR3 nucleotides: TGTGCCAGCAGCTTAGTTGGCGGGAGGGGAGATACGCAGTATTTT.

This clone was observed a single time. This chain joins TRBV6-2 or TRBV6-3 and TRBJ2-5; D might be TRBD2 (7 bases). V shed 6 bases and J shed 4 bases, with 18 bases lying between them. The CDR3 totals 15 residues. Germline CDR1 MNHEY, CDR2 SVGEGT. CDR3: CASSPGGGAGETQYF. As DNA, the CDR3 is TGTGCCAGCAGCCCCGGTGGGGGGGCGGGAGAGACCCAGTACTTC.

This sequence joins TRBV19 and TRBJ1-1; D is uncertain. In germline, CDR1 is LNHDA, CDR2 SQIVND (reference sequence). Trimming cost V 5 bases and J 0 bases, with 4 bases left between them. This CDR3 comprises 12 residues. In nucleotides, the CDR3 is TGTGCCAGTAGTGTCTTGAACACTGAAGCTTTCTTT. Translation gives CASSVLNTEAFF.

V gene TRBV12-3 or TRBV12-4 combines with J gene TRBJ2-7, with D maybe TRBD1 (6 bases). CDR3 size: 13 residues. V lost 6 bases and J 7 bases, leaving 16 bases between the germline ends. Here the CDR3 DNA reads TGTGCCAGCAGCCAGGGACACATGGAAGAGCAGTACTTC. This gives the protein CASSQGHMEEQYF.

This clone was detected a few times. The V call is TRBV29-1, the J call TRBJ2-7; TRBD1 is a possible D gene (6 bases). The CDR3 loop spans 13 amino acids. Between the trimmed V and J ends, which lost 4 bases and 0 bases, there was a span of 10 bases. CDR1 and CDR2 (germline): SQVTM, ANQGSEA. The CDR3 DNA follows: TGCAGCGTTGCTGGGGGCCTCTCCTACGAGCAGTACTTC. It encodes CSVAGGLSYEQYF.

This chain joins TRBV11-3 and TRBJ2-1, with 13 bases aligning to TRBD2. Trimming cost V 6 bases and J 6 bases; bases outside gene matches: 5. The germline V gene encodes CDR1 SGHNT and CDR2 YENEEA. The CDR3 loop spans 15 amino acids. The CDR3 region is CASRAGTSGINEQFF. The CDR3 DNA follows: TGTGCCAGCAGGGCCGGGACTAGCGGGATCAATGAGCAGTTCTTC.

This chain links TRBV6-1 with TRBJ1-2; possibly TRBD1 for D (6 bases). V was shortened by 2 bases and J by 4 bases, with 14 bases between the two germline ends. Germline V gene data show CDR1 as MNHNS and CDR2 as SASEGT. The CDR3 has 15 residues. For the CDR3, the DNA is TGTGCCAGCAGTGAACCCGGAGGACAGTCCTATGGCTACACCTTC. Its translation is CASSEPGGQSYGYTF.

The chain combines TRBV24-1 with TRBJ2-1; 11 bases are shared with TRBD1. Unmatched junction bases numbered 4, after V lost 7 bases and J lost 6 bases. Germline CDR1 and CDR2: KGHDR and SFDVKD. The CDR3 consists of 14 residues. DNA of the CDR3: TGTGCCACCAGCCGGGACAGGGGGACCAATGAGCAGTTCTTC. It is translated as CATSRDRGTNEQFF.

J is TRBJ2-7 and V is TRBV27, with 9 bases matching TRBD1. The CDR3 is made up of 14 amino acids. Germline values: CDR1 MNHEY, CDR2 SMNVEV (reference sequence). Trimming took 3 bases from V and 1 from J; bases not matched to a gene: 1. This CDR3 is CASSFGQGSYEQYF. The CDR3, as DNA: TGTGCCAGCAGTTTTGGACAGGGGTCCTACGAGCAGTACTTC.

V usage is TRBV5-5 and J usage is TRBJ2-5; 9 bases are shared with TRBD1. J gave up 5 bases and V 4 bases, and 6 bases lay outside the gene matches. Germline V CDR1 and CDR2: SGHKS, YYEKEE (reference sequence). The CDR3 has 14 amino acids. In DNA, the CDR3 is TGTGCCAGCAGCCCGAGGGGACAGGGCGAGACCCAGTACTTC. Translation: CASSPRGQGETQYF.

The V gene is TRBV7-8, the J gene TRBJ1-1; TRBD1 aligns across 8 bases. The trim removed 5 bases at V and 5 bases at J, leaving 10 bases unmatched. Germline V gives CDR1 SGHVS, CDR2 FQNEAQ. This CDR3 region has 15 residues. CDR3 protein: CASSPLRGRGTEAFF. CDR3 coding DNA: TGTGCCAGCAGCCCCCTCAGGGGGCGCGGAACTGAAGCTTTCTTT.

In its sample, this clone was seen many times. The rearrangement uses TRBV5-1 and TRBJ2-2; 9 bases are shared with TRBD1. The CDR3 totals 14 residues. V dropped 2 bases and J dropped 7; count of bases not matched to a gene: 3. CDR1 is SGHRS, CDR2 YFSETQ, per germline. CDR3 amino acids: CASSFGQGSGELFF. The DNA of the CDR3 is TGCGCCAGCAGCTTCGGACAGGGGAGCGGGGAGCTGTTTTTT.

The sample holds one count of this clone. The V gene is TRBV3-1 (or the pseudogene TRBV3-2), the J gene TRBJ1-2, with D perhaps TRBD1 (5 bases). This CDR3 is built from 15 residues. The germline V gene encodes CDR1 LGHDT and CDR2 YNNKEL (reference sequence). The ends were cut back, 7 bases at V and 1 base at J, with 16 bases in the middle. The CDR3 nucleotides read TGTGCCAGCACCCCCCAGGGTTTCTATAACTATGGCTACACCTTC. It encodes CASTPQGFYNYGYTF.

The CDR3 loop reads CASSQADYGYTF. CDR3 sequence (DNA): TGTGCCAGCAGCCAGGCAGACTATGGCTACACCTTC. The chain is built from TRBV3-1 (or the pseudogene TRBV3-2) and TRBJ1-2; D not resolved. The V and J ends lost 3 bases and 3 bases respectively, with 5 bases between them. The CDR3 contains 12 residues. Germline V gene lookup returns CDR1 LGHDT and CDR2 YNNKEL (reference sequence).

The chain employs TRBV11-3 and TRBJ1-1; D possibly corresponds to TRBD1 (5 bases). Trimming took 6 bases from V and 3 from J, leaving 14 bases between them. CDR3 length: 14 amino acids. The germline V gene encodes CDR1 SGHNT and CDR2 YENEEA. CDR3 nucleotides: TGTGCCAGCAGGGGTGCGGGGGGGGACACTGAAGCTTTCTTT. This codes for CASRGAGGDTEAFF. The variable domain in full, completed from reference TRBV11-3 and TRBJ1-1, reads EAGVVQSPRYKIIEKKQPVAFWCNPISGHNTLYWYLQNLGQGPELLIRYENEEAVDDSQLPKDRFSAERLKGVDSTLKIQPAELGDSAVYLCASRGAGGDTEAFFGQGTRLTVV.

The chain uses TRBV4-3 and TRBJ1-3; D gene uncertain. The ends were cut back, 1 base at V and 2 bases at J, with 9 bases in the middle. This CDR3 comprises 15 residues. From germline, CDR1 is LGHNA and CDR2 YSLEER. The CDR3 sequence: CASSQGRGAGNTIYF. CDR3 DNA: TGCGCCAGCAGCCAAGGGCGGGGTGCTGGAAACACCATATATTTT.

V is TRBV18 and J is TRBJ2-2, with TRBD2 as a possible D gene (5 bases). Germline-derived CDR1 and CDR2 are KGHSH and LQKENI. The CDR3 has 14 amino acids. V was clipped by 3 bases and J by 4 bases, with 9 bases between them. The CDR3 sequence: CASSPGELTGELFF. CDR3 coding DNA: TGTGCCAGCTCACCGGGAGAGCTCACCGGGGAGCTGTTTTTT. The complete variable domain, with remaining parts taken from reference TRBV18 and TRBJ2-2, reads NAGVMQNPRHLVRRRGQEARLRCSPMKGHSHVYWYRQLPEEGLKFMVYLQKENIIDESGMPKERFSAEFPKEGPSILRIQQVVRGDSAAYFCASSPGELTGELFFGEGSRLTVL.

To note about this clone: One end of the junction does not line up with germline, which may come from a read error. V is TRBV12-3 or TRBV12-4 and J is TRBJ1-4; 9 positions agree with TRBD1. The CDR3 length is 12 residues. The CDR3 loop is CASSLGTGTGNF. As DNA, the CDR3 is TGTGCCAGCAGTTTGGGAACCGGGACAGGGAATTTT.

This chain uses TRBV6-1 with TRBJ2-1, with D possibly being TRBD2 (5 bases). From germline, CDR1 is MNHNS and CDR2 SASEGT. V lost 1 base, J lost 9 bases, and 16 bases lay in between. The CDR3 covers 15 residues. In DNA form, the CDR3 reads TGTGCCAGCAGTGAAGGGACTCCCCAAGAGAGTGAGCAGTTCTTC. Protein: CASSEGTPQESEQFF.

The genes are TRBV5-5 and TRBJ1-1, with D perhaps matching TRBD1 (5 bases). From germline, CDR1 is SGHKS and CDR2 YYEKEE (reference sequence). The CDR3 runs 16 residues. V was trimmed by 1 base and J by 4 bases, leaving 17 bases between them. In nucleotides, the CDR3 is TGTGCCAGCAGCTTGTTGAGTTTAGGGGTGACCACTGAAGCTTTCTTT. This translates into CASSLLSLGVTTEAFF.